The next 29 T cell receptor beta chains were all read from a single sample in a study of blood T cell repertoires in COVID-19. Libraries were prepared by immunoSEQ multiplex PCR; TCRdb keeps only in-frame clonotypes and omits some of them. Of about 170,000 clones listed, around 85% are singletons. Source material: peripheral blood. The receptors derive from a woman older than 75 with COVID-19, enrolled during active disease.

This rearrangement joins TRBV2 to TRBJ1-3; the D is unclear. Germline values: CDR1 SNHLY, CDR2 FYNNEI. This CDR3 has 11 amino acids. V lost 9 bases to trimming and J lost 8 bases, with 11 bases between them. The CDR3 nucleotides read TGTGCCAGAGTTGTGGGAGACACCATATATTTT. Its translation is CARVVGDTIYF.

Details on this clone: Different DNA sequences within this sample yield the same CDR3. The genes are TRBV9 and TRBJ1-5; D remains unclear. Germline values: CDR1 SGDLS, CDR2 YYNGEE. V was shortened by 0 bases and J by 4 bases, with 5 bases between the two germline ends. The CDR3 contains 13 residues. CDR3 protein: CASSVAPNQPQHF. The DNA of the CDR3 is TGTGCCAGCAGCGTAGCCCCAAATCAGCCCCAGCATTTT. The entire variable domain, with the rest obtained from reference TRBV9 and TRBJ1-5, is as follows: DSGVTQTPKHLITATGQRVTLRCSPRSGDLSVYWYQQSLDQGLQFLIQYYNGEERAKGNILERFSAQQFPDLHSELNLSSLELGDSALYFCASSVAPNQPQHFGDGTRLSIL.

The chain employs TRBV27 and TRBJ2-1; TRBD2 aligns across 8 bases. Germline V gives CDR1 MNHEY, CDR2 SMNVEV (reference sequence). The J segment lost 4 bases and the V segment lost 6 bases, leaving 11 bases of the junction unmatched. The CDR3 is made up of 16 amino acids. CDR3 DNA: TGTGCCAGCAGCTACGAAATTAGCGGGGCGTACAATGAGCAGTTCTTC. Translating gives CASSYEISGAYNEQFF.

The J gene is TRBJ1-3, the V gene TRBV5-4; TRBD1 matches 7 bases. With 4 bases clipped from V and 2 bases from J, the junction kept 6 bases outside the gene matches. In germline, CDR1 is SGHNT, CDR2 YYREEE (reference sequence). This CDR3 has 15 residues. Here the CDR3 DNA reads TGTGCCAGCAGCGCGCACAGGGGTGCTGGAAACACCATATATTTT. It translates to CASSAHRGAGNTIYF.

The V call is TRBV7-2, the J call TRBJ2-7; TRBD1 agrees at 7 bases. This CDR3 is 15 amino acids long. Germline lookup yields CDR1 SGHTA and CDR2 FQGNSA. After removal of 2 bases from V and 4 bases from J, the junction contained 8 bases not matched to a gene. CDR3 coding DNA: TGTGCCAGCAGCTTAAAGCCGGGACAGACTTACGAGCAGTACTTC. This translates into CASSLKPGQTYEQYF.

CDR3 sequence: CASSGGGFTGELFF. CDR3 nucleotides: TGTGCCAGCAGTGGAGGGGGATTCACCGGGGAGCTGTTTTTT. The rearrangement links TRBV2 to TRBJ2-2; D may be TRBD1 (6 bases). Trimming removed 4 bases from V and 4 bases from J, with 10 bases in between. The CDR3 loop spans 14 amino acids. Germline CDR1 and CDR2: SNHLY and FYNNEI. The entire variable domain, with the rest obtained from reference TRBV2 and TRBJ2-2, is as follows: EPEVTQTPSHQVTQMGQEVILRCVPISNHLYFYWYRQILGQKVEFLVSFYNNEISEKSEIFDDQFSVERPDGSNFTLKIRSTKLEDSAMYFCASSGGGFTGELFFGEGSRLTVL.

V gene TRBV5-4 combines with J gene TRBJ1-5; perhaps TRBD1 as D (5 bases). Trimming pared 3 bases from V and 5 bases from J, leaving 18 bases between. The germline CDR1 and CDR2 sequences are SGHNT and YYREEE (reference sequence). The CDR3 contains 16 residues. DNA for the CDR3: TGTGCCAGCAGCTCTATACCGGGGGGAGGGGATCAGCCCCAGCATTTT. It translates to CASSSIPGGGDQPQHF.

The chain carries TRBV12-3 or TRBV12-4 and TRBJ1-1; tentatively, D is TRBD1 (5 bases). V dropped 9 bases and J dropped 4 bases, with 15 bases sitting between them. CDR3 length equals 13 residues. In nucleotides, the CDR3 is TGTGCCAGTACCCTGGGGGAGGGCACTGAAGCTTTCTTT. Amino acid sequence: CASTLGEGTEAFF.

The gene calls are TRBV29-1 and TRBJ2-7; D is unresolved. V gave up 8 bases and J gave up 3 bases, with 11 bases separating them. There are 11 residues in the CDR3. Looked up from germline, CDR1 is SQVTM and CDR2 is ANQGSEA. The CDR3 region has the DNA TGCAGCTACGGAGAGTTCTACGAGCAGTACTTC. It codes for CSYGEFYEQYF.

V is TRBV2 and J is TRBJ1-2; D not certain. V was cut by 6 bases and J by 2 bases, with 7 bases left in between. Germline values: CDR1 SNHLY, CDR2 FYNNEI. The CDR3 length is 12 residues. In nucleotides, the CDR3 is TGTGCCAGCAGCACTGAGAACTATGGCTACACCTTC. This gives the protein CASSTENYGYTF.

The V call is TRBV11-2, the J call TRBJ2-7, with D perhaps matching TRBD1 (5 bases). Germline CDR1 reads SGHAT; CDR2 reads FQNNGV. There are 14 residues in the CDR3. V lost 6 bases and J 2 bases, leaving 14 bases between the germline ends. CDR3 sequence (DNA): TGTGCCAGCAGAATGGGGCCAGGTGCCTACGAGCAGTACTTC. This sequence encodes CASRMGPGAYEQYF.

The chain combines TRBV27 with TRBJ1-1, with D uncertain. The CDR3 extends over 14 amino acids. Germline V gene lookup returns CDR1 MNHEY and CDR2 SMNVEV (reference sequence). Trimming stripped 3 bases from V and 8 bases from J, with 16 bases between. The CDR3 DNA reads TGTGCCAGCAGTTTTCGGCAGCACCCAGGAGAAGCTTTCTTT. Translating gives CASSFRQHPGEAFF.

CDR3 in DNA: TGTGCCAGCAGCTTTCAGGGCCAGGGGCCAGCTTTCTTT. It specifies CASSFQGQGPAFF. The chain is built from TRBV7-2 and TRBJ1-1, with TRBD1 as a possible D gene (6 bases). Germline CDR1 reads SGHTA; CDR2 reads FQGNSA. The V and J ends lost 3 bases and 10 bases respectively, with 15 bases between them. The CDR3 has 13 residues.

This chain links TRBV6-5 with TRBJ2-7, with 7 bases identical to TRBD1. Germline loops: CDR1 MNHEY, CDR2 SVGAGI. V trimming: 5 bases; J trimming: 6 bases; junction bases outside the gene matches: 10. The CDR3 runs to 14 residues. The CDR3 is CASSPPGGDGEQYF. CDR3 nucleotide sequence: TGTGCCAGCAGTCCACCAGGGGGTGATGGCGAGCAGTACTTC.

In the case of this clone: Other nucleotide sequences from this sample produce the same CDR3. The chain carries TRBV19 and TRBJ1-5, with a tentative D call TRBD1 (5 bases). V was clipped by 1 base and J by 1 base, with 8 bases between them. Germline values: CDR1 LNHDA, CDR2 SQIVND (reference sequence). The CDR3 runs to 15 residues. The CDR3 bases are TGTGCCAGTAGTATAGGGGGCGTGAGCAATCAGCCCCAGCATTTT. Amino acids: CASSIGGVSNQPQHF.

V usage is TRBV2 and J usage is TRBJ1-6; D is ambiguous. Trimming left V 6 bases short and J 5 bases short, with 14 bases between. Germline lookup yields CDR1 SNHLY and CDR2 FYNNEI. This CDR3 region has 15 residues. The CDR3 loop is CASRTGPTDNSPLHF. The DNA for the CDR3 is TGTGCCAGCAGGACCGGCCCCACAGATAATTCACCCCTCCACTTT.

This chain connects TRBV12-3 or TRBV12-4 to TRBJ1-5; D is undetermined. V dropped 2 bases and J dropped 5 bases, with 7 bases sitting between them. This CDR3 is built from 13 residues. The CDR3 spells CASSLNRDQPQHF. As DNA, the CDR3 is TGTGCCAGCAGTTTAAATCGAGATCAGCCCCAGCATTTT.

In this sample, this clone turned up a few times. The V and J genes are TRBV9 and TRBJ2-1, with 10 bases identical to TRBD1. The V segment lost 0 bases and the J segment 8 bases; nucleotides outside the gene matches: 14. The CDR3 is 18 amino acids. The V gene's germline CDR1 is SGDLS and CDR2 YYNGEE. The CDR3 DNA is TGTGCCAGCAGCGTAGCCGCTCAAGGGACAGGGGTAGGGGATGAGCAGTTCTTC. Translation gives CASSVAAQGTGVGDEQFF.

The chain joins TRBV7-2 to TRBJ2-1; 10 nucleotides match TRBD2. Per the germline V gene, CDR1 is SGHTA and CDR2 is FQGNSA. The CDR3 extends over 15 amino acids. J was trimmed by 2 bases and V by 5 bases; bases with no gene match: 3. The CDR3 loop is CASSPLAGAYNEQFF. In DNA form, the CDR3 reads TGTGCCAGCAGCCCCCTAGCGGGAGCCTACAATGAGCAGTTCTTC.

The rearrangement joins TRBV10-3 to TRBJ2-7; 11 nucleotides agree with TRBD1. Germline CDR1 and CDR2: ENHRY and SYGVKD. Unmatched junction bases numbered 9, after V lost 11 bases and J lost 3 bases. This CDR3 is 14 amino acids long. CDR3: CAAQTGTGGYEQYF. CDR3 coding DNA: TGTGCCGCACAGACCGGGACAGGGGGCTACGAGCAGTACTTC.

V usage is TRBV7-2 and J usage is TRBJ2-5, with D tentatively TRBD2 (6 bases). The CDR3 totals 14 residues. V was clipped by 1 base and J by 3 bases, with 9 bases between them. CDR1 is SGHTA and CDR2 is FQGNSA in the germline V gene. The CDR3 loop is CASSLEIAEETQYF. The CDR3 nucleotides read TGTGCCAGCAGCTTAGAGATAGCGGAAGAGACCCAGTACTTC.

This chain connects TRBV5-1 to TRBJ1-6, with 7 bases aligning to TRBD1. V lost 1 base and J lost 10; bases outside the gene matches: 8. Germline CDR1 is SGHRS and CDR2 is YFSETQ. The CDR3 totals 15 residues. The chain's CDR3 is CASSLIGGSGSPLHF. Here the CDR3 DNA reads TGCGCCAGCAGCTTGATAGGGGGCTCTGGATCACCCCTCCACTTT.

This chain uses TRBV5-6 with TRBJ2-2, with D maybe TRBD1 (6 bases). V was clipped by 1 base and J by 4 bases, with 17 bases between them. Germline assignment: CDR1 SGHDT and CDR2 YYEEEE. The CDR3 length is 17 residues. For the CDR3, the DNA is TGTGCCAGCAGCTTGAGGATGGGGGCGTCGAGCACCGGGGAGCTGTTTTTT. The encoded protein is CASSLRMGASSTGELFF. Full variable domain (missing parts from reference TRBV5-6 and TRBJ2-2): DAGVTQSPTHLIKTRGQQVTLRCSPKSGHDTVSWYQQALGQGPQFIFQYYEEEERQRGNFPDRFSGHQFPNYSSELNVNALLLGDSALYLCASSLRMGASSTGELFFGEGSRLTVL.

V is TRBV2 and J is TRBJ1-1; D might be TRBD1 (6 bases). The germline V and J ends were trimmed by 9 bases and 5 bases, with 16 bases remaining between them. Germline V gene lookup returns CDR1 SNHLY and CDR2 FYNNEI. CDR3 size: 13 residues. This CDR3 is CASRDRRGTEAFF. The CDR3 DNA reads TGTGCCAGTAGAGACAGAAGGGGGACTGAAGCTTTCTTT.

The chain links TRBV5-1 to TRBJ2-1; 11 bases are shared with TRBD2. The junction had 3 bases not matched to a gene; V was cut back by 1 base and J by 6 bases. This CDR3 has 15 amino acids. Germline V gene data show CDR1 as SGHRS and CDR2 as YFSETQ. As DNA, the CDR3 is TGCGCCAGCAGCTTGTCGCTAGCGGGAGGCAATGAGCAGTTCTTC. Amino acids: CASSLSLAGGNEQFF. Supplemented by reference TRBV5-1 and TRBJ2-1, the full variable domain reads KAGVTQTPRYLIKTRGQQVTLSCSPISGHRSVSWYQQTPGQGLQFLFEYFSETQRNKGNFPGRFSGRQFSNSRSEMNVSTLELGDSALYLCASSLSLAGGNEQFFGPGTRLTVL.

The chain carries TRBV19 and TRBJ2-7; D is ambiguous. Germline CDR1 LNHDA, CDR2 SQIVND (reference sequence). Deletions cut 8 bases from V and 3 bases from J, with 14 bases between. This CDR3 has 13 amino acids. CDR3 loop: CASASRERYEQYF. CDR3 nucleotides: TGTGCCAGTGCCTCTAGAGAGCGCTACGAGCAGTACTTC. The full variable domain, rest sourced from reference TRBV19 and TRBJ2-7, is DGGITQSPKYLFRKEGQNVTLSCEQNLNHDAMYWYRQDPGQGLRLIYYSQIVNDFQKGDIAEGYSVSREKKESFPLTVTSAQKNPTAFYLCASASRERYEQYFGPGTRLTVT.

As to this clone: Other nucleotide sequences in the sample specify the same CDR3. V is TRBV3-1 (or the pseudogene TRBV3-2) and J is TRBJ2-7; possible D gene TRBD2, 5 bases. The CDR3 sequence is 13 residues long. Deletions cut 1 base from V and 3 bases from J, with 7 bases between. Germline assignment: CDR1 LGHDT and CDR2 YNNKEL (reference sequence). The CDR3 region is CASSQGGGYEQYF. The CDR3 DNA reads TGTGCCAGCAGCCAAGGCGGAGGCTACGAGCAGTACTTC.

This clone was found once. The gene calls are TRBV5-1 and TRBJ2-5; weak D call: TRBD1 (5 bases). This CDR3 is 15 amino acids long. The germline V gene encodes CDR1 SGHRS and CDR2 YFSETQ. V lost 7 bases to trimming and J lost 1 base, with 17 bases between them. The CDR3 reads CASSDFRTSQETQYF. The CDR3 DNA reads TGCGCCAGCTCCGACTTCCGGACAAGCCAAGAGACCCAGTACTTC.

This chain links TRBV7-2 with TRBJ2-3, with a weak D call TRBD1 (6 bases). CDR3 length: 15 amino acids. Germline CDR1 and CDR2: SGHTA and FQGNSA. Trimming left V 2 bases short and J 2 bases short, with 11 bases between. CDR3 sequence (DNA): TGTGCCAGCAGCTTAACACAGGGAAACACAGATACGCAGTATTTT. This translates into CASSLTQGNTDTQYF.